What follows are 15 T cell receptor beta chains derived from one specimen sequenced in a study of CD8+CD57+ T cells in acquired aplastic anemia. The template for TCR beta VDJ and CDR3 sequence profiling was genomic DNA. Each CDR3 protein is one row after TCRdb ran MiXCR on the reads. The table records about 210,000 distinct CDR3 sequences, 61% of them present only once. The sequenced sample consisted of sorted CD4+, CD8+, or CD8+CD57+ T cells (not recorded which) from PBMCs. The receptors here all came from a human donor in good health.

This clonotype was observed a handful of times. The chain uses TRBV2 and TRBJ2-5, with 7 bases lining up with TRBD1. Germline loops: CDR1 SNHLY, CDR2 FYNNEI. The CDR3 totals 13 residues. Unmatched junction bases numbered 0, after V lost 4 bases and J lost 1 base. CDR3 DNA sequence: TGTGCCAGCAGTGGGACAGGCCAAGAGACCCAGTACTTC. Residues: CASSGTGQETQYF.

The V call is TRBV19, the J call TRBJ2-2; 7 bases are a match to TRBD1. Losses at the gene ends were 7 bases for V and 1 base for J; bases not matched to a gene: 9. This CDR3 comprises 16 residues. The V gene's germline CDR1 is LNHDA and CDR2 SQIVND (reference sequence). The CDR3 coding sequence is TGTGCCAGTACCCCCCCCGGACAGGTGAACACCGGGGAGCTGTTTTTT. Translating it yields CASTPPGQVNTGELFF.

V is TRBV5-8 and J is TRBJ2-5, with TRBD1 matching over 9 bases. The CDR3 loop spans 15 amino acids. CDR1 is SGHTS, CDR2 YDEGEE, per germline. V shed 2 bases and J 5 bases; nucleotides not matched to a gene: 7. The CDR3 spells CASSFTGGPGETQYF. The CDR3 coding sequence is TGTGCCAGCAGCTTTACAGGGGGCCCCGGGGAGACCCAGTACTTC.

This clonotype was picked up one time. The genes are TRBV13 and TRBJ1-1, with D uncertain. This CDR3 contains 13 residues. The V end lost 4 bases, the J end lost 5 bases, and 11 bases lay between the germline ends. Germline V gene sequence: CDR1 PRHDT, CDR2 FYEKMQ (reference sequence). The CDR3 reads CASSSGERTEAFF. DNA of the CDR3: TGTGCCAGCAGCTCCGGGGAGAGGACTGAAGCTTTCTTT. Filled out from reference TRBV13 and TRBJ1-1, the complete variable domain reads AAGVIQSPRHLIKEKRETATLKCYPIPRHDTVYWYQQGPGQDPQFLISFYEKMQSDKGSIPDRFSAQQFSDYHSELNMSSLELGDSALYFCASSSGERTEAFFGQGTRLTVV.

J is TRBJ2-7 and V is TRBV7-8; D gene uncertain. Trimming left V 5 bases short and J 4 bases short, with 15 bases between. The germline V gene has CDR1 SGHVS and CDR2 FQNEAQ. The CDR3 loop spans 14 amino acids. The CDR3 region has the DNA TGTGCCAGCAGCACGACCCTGGCCCCTTACGAGCAGTACTTC. It specifies CASSTTLAPYEQYF.

The V call is TRBV7-2, the J call TRBJ1-6, with 7 nucleotides matching TRBD1. Losses at the gene ends were 4 bases for V and 6 bases for J; bases not matched to a gene: 6. Germline assignment: CDR1 SGHTA and CDR2 FQGNSA. The CDR3 loop spans 15 amino acids. CDR3 sequence reads: CASSSTGTVNSPLHF. CDR3 coding DNA: TGTGCCAGCAGCTCTACCGGGACAGTTAATTCACCCCTCCACTTT.

The V and J genes are TRBV2 and TRBJ2-7, with a tentative D call TRBD2 (5 bases). The CDR3 extends over 15 amino acids. V was shortened by 9 bases and J by 5 bases, with 23 bases between the two germline ends. Germline values: CDR1 SNHLY, CDR2 FYNNEI. CDR3 residues: CASYPGGGFPHEQYF. CDR3 coding DNA: TGTGCCAGTTATCCCGGAGGTGGTTTTCCTCACGAGCAGTACTTC.

A word on this clonotype: A read error is likely, as this CDR3 ends without the conserved phenylalanine or tryptophan. The rearrangement links TRBV7-2 to TRBJ2-1, with 15 bases identical to TRBD2. This CDR3 spans 16 amino acids. V dropped 5 bases and J dropped 7; count of bases not matched to a gene: 6. CDR1 and CDR2 (germline): SGHTA, FQGNSA. CDR3 protein: CASSTRTSGRVNEQFS. CDR3 nucleotide sequence: TGTGCCAGCAGCACTCGGACTAGCGGGAGGGTAAATGAGCAGTTCTCC.

The V call is TRBV11-3, the J call TRBJ2-7; 7 bases line up with TRBD1. The trim removed 1 base at V and 5 bases at J, leaving 5 bases unmatched. The germline CDR1 and CDR2 sequences are SGHNT and YENEEA. The CDR3 spans 14 residues. Here the CDR3 reads CASSLVTGVDEQYF. CDR3 bases: TGTGCCAGCAGCTTAGTAACAGGGGTCGACGAGCAGTACTTC. The variable domain in full, with the rest retrieved from reference TRBV11-3 and TRBJ2-7, is EAGVVQSPRYKIIEKKQPVAFWCNPISGHNTLYWYLQNLGQGPELLIRYENEEAVDDSQLPKDRFSAERLKGVDSTLKIQPAELGDSAVYLCASSLVTGVDEQYFGPGTRLTVT.

This clonotype was seen at least ten times. This chain connects TRBV5-1 to TRBJ1-1, with 9 bases identical to TRBD1. CDR3 length: 16 amino acids. The germline V gene has CDR1 SGHRS and CDR2 YFSETQ. V shed 3 bases and J 6 bases; nucleotides not matched to a gene: 12. CDR3 sequence reads: CASSSGPGTGRAEAFF. CDR3 sequence (DNA): TGCGCCAGCAGCTCGGGCCCCGGGACAGGGAGGGCTGAAGCTTTCTTT.

This sequence joins TRBV13 and TRBJ1-2; 8 nucleotides agree with TRBD1. V trimming: 0 bases; J trimming: 11 bases; junction bases outside the gene matches: 2. Per germline, CDR1 PRHDT and CDR2 FYEKMQ (reference sequence). The CDR3 is 12 amino acids. CDR3 region: CASSLGDRVYTF. CDR3 bases: TGTGCCAGCAGCTTAGGGGACAGGGTGTACACCTTC.

The rearrangement links TRBV25-1 to TRBJ1-2; a possible D gene is TRBD1 (5 bases). The CDR3 consists of 16 residues. Trimming took 10 bases from V and 3 from J, leaving 24 bases between them. Per the germline V gene, CDR1 is MGHDK and CDR2 is SYGVNS. The CDR3 DNA follows: TGTGCCACCCTAGGCGGGGGGACCCGAAATCACTATGGCTACACCTTC. As protein: CATLGGGTRNHYGYTF.

J is TRBJ2-2 and V is TRBV6-6, with D hard to call. This CDR3 has 10 amino acids. Trimming stripped 2 bases from V and 10 bases from J, with 2 bases between. Germline assignment: CDR1 MNHNY and CDR2 SVGAGI (reference sequence). CDR3 in DNA: TGTGCCAGCAGTTACGTGGAGCTGTTTTTT. Translation: CASSYVELFF.

The rearrangement links TRBV20-1 to TRBJ1-1, with 8 bases fitting TRBD1. With V trimmed by 2 bases and J by 4 bases, 6 bases remained unmatched. Germline CDR1 and CDR2: DFQATT and SNEGSKA (reference sequence). The CDR3 is 14 residues long. For the CDR3, the DNA is TGCAGTGCTAGACTCGACAGGGGCAGCACTGAAGCTTTCTTT. It yields the protein CSARLDRGSTEAFF.

The V gene is TRBV29-1, the J gene TRBJ1-3; D remains ambiguous. The V and J ends lost 1 base and 8 bases respectively, with 6 bases between them. CDR1 is SQVTM and CDR2 is ANQGSEA in the germline V gene. This CDR3 has 11 amino acids. CDR3 DNA sequence: TGCAGCGTTGAAGTGGGAGACACCATATATTTT. This translates into CSVEVGDTIYF.